The rows below give T cell receptor beta chains drawn from one sample of a study of blood T cell repertoires in COVID-19. The method was immunoSEQ multiplex PCR; TCRdb's version includes in-frame clones alone and lacks a portion of them. The sample lists roughly 130,000 clones, more than 70% occurring once. Sequencing was performed on peripheral blood. The receptors stem from a woman aged 25-40 years who had recovered from COVID-19. Each CDR3 is given with its conserved first and last residue. The D gene is left open where the match is weak. A clone size is listed for some rows: how often the clone was seen (once, few, many), or a class if it is expanded.

abundance: once
d_gene: -
j_gene: TRBJ2-3
v_gene: TRBV5-1
CDR3aa: CASSLPGSTDTQYF
CDR3nt: TGCGCCAGCAGCTTGCCGGGAAGCACAGATACGCAGTATTTT

abundance: -
d_gene: TRBD1
j_gene: TRBJ1-2
v_gene: TRBV18
CDR3aa: CASSLGQGPINYGYTF
CDR3nt: TGTGCCAGCTCACTGGGACAGGGACCCATTAACTATGGCTACACCTTC

abundance: -
d_gene: TRBD2
j_gene: TRBJ2-1
v_gene: TRBV6-5
CDR3aa: CASTPPRGLDDEQFF
CDR3nt: TGTGCCAGCACGCCCCCGCGGGGGTTAGACGATGAGCAGTTCTTC

abundance: once
d_gene: -
j_gene: TRBJ1-5
v_gene: TRBV11-2
CDR3aa: CASSLNGGYQPQHF
CDR3nt: TGTGCCAGCAGCTTAAACGGGGGATATCAGCCCCAGCATTTT

abundance: -
d_gene: TRBD2
j_gene: TRBJ2-7
v_gene: TRBV29-1
CDR3aa: CSVRDGTSGYEQYF
CDR3nt: TGCAGCGTTCGAGACGGGACTAGCGGCTACGAGCAGTACTTC

abundance: -
d_gene: -
j_gene: TRBJ1-1
v_gene: TRBV10-3
CDR3aa: CAISESRGVLGPMNTEAFF
CDR3nt: TGTGCCATCAGTGAGTCCCGGGGGGTGCTAGGGCCCATGAACACTGAAGCTTTCTTT

abundance: -
d_gene: TRBD1
j_gene: TRBJ2-7
v_gene: TRBV19
CDR3aa: CASTGGSYEQYF
CDR3nt: TGTGCCAGCACAGGGGGTTCCTACGAGCAGTACTTC

abundance: -
d_gene: TRBD2
j_gene: TRBJ2-3
v_gene: TRBV27
CDR3aa: CASSFQGLAGSTDTQYF
CDR3nt: TGTGCCAGCAGTTTCCAGGGACTAGCGGGATCTACAGATACGCAGTATTTT

abundance: -
d_gene: -
j_gene: TRBJ1-5
v_gene: TRBV19
CDR3aa: CASTPREKNQPQHF
CDR3nt: TGTGCCAGTACACCCAGGGAAAAAAATCAGCCCCAGCATTTT

abundance: -
d_gene: -
j_gene: TRBJ1-3
v_gene: TRBV12-5
CDR3aa: CASGLHSSGNTIYF
CDR3nt: TGTGCTAGTGGCCTACACAGCTCTGGAAACACCATATATTTT

abundance: -
d_gene: -
j_gene: TRBJ2-5
v_gene: TRBV19
CDR3aa: CASSMDRAGETQYF
CDR3nt: TGTGCCAGTAGTATGGATAGGGCGGGCGAGACCCAGTACTTC

abundance: -
d_gene: TRBD2
j_gene: TRBJ2-7
v_gene: TRBV5-4
CDR3aa: CASSPGTSVYEQYF
CDR3nt: TGTGCCAGCAGTCCGGGGACTAGCGTCTACGAGCAGTACTTC

abundance: -
d_gene: -
j_gene: TRBJ2-2
v_gene: TRBV11-3
CDR3aa: CASSLGGDKNTGELFF
CDR3nt: TGTGCCAGCAGCTTAGGTGGGGACAAGAACACCGGGGAGCTGTTTTTT

abundance: -
d_gene: -
j_gene: TRBJ1-2
v_gene: TRBV6-1
CDR3aa: CASSEGTRPYGYTF
CDR3nt: TGTGCCAGCAGTGAGGGGACACGGCCGTATGGCTACACCTTC

abundance: -
d_gene: TRBD2
j_gene: TRBJ2-5
v_gene: TRBV24-1
CDR3aa: CATSDGGLAQETQYF
CDR3nt: TGTGCCACCAGTGATGGCGGACTAGCGCAAGAGACCCAGTACTTC

abundance: -
d_gene: TRBD2
j_gene: TRBJ2-3
v_gene: TRBV27
CDR3aa: CASSFQREGSDTQYF
CDR3nt: TGTGCCAGCAGTTTCCAGCGGGAGGGGTCAGATACGCAGTATTTT

abundance: -
d_gene: -
j_gene: TRBJ1-1
v_gene: TRBV30
CDR3aa: CAWSVWEGLRTEAFF
CDR3nt: TGTGCCTGGAGTGTTTGGGAGGGTCTGCGGACTGAAGCTTTCTTT

abundance: -
d_gene: -
j_gene: TRBJ2-7
v_gene: TRBV5-6
CDR3aa: CASSRQRESQYF
CDR3nt: TGTGCCAGCAGCCGACAACGTGAGTCGCAGTACTTC

abundance: -
d_gene: -
j_gene: TRBJ2-2
v_gene: TRBV9
CDR3aa: CASSVMHRNTGELFF
CDR3nt: TGTGCCAGCAGCGTGATGCACAGAAACACCGGGGAGCTGTTTTTT

abundance: -
d_gene: -
j_gene: TRBJ1-1
v_gene: TRBV6-5
CDR3aa: CASSNLPGTEAFF
CDR3nt: TGTGCCAGCAGCAATTTACCGGGCACTGAAGCTTTCTTT

abundance: -
d_gene: TRBD1
j_gene: TRBJ1-6
v_gene: TRBV5-6
CDR3aa: CASSTGTGLRYIHF
CDR3nt: TGTGCCAGCAGCACAGGGACAGGACTTAGGTACATCCACTTT

abundance: -
d_gene: -
j_gene: TRBJ1-1
v_gene: TRBV9
CDR3aa: CASSVETANTEAFF
CDR3nt: TGTGCCAGCAGCGTAGAGACAGCTAACACTGAAGCTTTCTTT

abundance: -
d_gene: -
j_gene: TRBJ2-1
v_gene: TRBV7-9
CDR3aa: CASSLRVTEQFF
CDR3nt: TGTGCCAGCAGCCTCCGGGTAACTGAGCAGTTCTTC

abundance: -
d_gene: TRBD2
j_gene: TRBJ2-1
v_gene: TRBV2
CDR3aa: CASSLAGTYNEQFF
CDR3nt: TGTGCCAGCAGTTTAGCGGGGACGTACAATGAGCAGTTCTTC

abundance: -
d_gene: -
j_gene: TRBJ1-1
v_gene: TRBV2
CDR3aa: CASSGRVGGTEAFF
CDR3nt: TGTGCCAGCAGTGGTCGGGTGGGGGGCACTGAAGCTTTCTTT

abundance: -
d_gene: -
j_gene: TRBJ1-2
v_gene: TRBV13
CDR3aa: CASSPNGRGSYGYTF
CDR3nt: TGTGCCAGCAGCCCAAATGGACGGGGAAGCTATGGCTACACCTTC

abundance: few
d_gene: -
j_gene: TRBJ2-1
v_gene: TRBV5-1
CDR3aa: CASSPGSTYNEQFF
CDR3nt: TGCGCCAGCAGCCCGGGATCCACCTACAATGAGCAGTTCTTC